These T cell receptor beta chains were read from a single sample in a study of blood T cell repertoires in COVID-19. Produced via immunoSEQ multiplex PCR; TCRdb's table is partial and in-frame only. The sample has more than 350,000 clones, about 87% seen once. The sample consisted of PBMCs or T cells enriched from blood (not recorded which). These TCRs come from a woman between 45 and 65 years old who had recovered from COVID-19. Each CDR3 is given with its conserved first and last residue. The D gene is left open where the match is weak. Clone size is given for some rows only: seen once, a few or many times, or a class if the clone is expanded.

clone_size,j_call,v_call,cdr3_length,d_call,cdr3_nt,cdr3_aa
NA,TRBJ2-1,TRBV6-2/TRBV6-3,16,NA,TGTGCCAGCAGTTCCCCGGTTAACTCCCTCCACAATGAGCAGTTCTTC,CASSSPVNSLHNEQFF
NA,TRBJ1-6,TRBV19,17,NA,TGTGCCAGTAGTTTAAGGACAGCGGAAGGTTCTAATTCACCCCTCCACTTT,CASSLRTAEGSNSPLHF
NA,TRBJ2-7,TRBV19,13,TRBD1,TGTGCCAGTAGTCTGGACAGGGATTACGAGCAGTACTTC,CASSLDRDYEQYF
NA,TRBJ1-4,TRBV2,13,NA,TGTGCCAGCGAAATCCGGGTCGGTGAAAAACTGTTTTTT,CASEIRVGEKLFF
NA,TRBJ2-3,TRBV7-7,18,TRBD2,TGTGCTAGCAGCTTAGAAGTGATGGGAGCGGGGTTGACAGATACGCAGTATTTT,CASSLEVMGAGLTDTQYF
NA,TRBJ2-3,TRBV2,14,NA,TGTGCCAGCAAACAGGGTGTTAGCACAGATACGCAGTATTTT,CASKQGVSTDTQYF
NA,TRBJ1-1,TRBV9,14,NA,TGTGCCAGCACCTCCCCGACAGGAGGAACTGAAGCTTTCTTT,CASTSPTGGTEAFF
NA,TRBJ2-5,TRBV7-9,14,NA,TGTGCCAGCAGCTACCGAGAGGGCCAAGAGACCCAGTACTTC,CASSYREGQETQYF
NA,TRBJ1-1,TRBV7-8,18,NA,TGTGCCAGCAGCTTATATGGTGGACAGCTATTACTGAACACTGAAGCTTTCTTT,CASSLYGGQLLLNTEAFF
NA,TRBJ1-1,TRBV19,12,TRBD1,TGTGCCAGTAGAGACAGGGGAACTGAAGCTTTCTTT,CASRDRGTEAFF
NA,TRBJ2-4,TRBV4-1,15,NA,TGCGCCAGCAGCCCTGCGGTGATAGCCAAAAACATTCAGTACTTC,CASSPAVIAKNIQYF
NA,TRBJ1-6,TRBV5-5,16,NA,TGTGCCAGCACCTTGGATCCGGGGATGGATAATTCACCCCTCCACTTT,CASTLDPGMDNSPLHF
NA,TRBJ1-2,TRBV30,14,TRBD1,TGTGCCTGGGGGATCAGGGACAGGCCCTATGGCTACACCTTC,CAWGIRDRPYGYTF
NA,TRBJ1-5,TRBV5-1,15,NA,TGCGCCAGCAGCTCCTCAGGGTATAGCAATCAGCCCCAGCATTTT,CASSSSGYSNQPQHF
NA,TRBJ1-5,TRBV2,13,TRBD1,TGTGCCAGCAGGACAGGGGAATCTCAGCCCCAGCATTTT,CASRTGESQPQHF
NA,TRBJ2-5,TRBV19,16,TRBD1,TGTGCCAGTAGATCGAAACAGGGGGTCGGGATAGAGACCCAGTACTTC,CASRSKQGVGIETQYF
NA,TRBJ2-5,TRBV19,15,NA,TGTGCCAGTAGTAGAAGCTCGGGTTACCAAGAGACCCAGTACTTC,CASSRSSGYQETQYF
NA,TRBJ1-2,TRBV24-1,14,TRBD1,TGTGCCACCAGAGGGACAGGGGCGGACTATGGCTACACCTTC,CATRGTGADYGYTF
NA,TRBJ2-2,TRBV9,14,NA,TGTGCCAGCAGCGTAGGGGGGCGGTCCGGGGAGCTGTTTTTT,CASSVGGRSGELFF
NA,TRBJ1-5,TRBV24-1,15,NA,TGTGCCACCAGTGATTCTAGACGGGGAAATCAGCCCCAGCATTTT,CATSDSRRGNQPQHF
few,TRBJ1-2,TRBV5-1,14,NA,TGCGCCAGCAGCTTGATCCCCGGGGACTATGGCTACACCTTC,CASSLIPGDYGYTF
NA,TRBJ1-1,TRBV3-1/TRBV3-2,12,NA,TGTGCCAGCTCTTTCCCGAGGACTGAAGCTTTCTTT,CASSFPRTEAFF
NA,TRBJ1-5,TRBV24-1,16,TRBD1,TGTGCCACCAGTGACCCGGGACAGGGGGTCGATCAGCCCCAGCATTTT,CATSDPGQGVDQPQHF
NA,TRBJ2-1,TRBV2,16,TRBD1,TGTGCCAGCAGTGAAGCGCTTGGGACAGTATACAATGAGCAGTTCTTC,CASSEALGTVYNEQFF
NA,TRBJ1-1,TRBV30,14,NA,TGTGCCTGGATTAAAATGACATTGAACACTGAAGCTTTCTTT,CAWIKMTLNTEAFF
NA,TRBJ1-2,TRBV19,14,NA,TGTGCCAGTAGTACACTCGACAGGTTCTATGGCTACACCTTC,CASSTLDRFYGYTF
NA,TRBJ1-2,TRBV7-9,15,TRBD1,TGTGCCAGCAGCCTAGGGGGCGGGGCAGTGGAGGGCTACACCTTC,CASSLGGGAVEGYTF
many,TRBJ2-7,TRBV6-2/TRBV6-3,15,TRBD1,TGTGCCAGCAGTTACTCCGGGACAGGGGGCTACGAGCAGTACTTC,CASSYSGTGGYEQYF
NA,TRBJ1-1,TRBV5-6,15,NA,TGTGCCAGCAGCTTGGAACAGGGTATGAACACTGAAGCTTTCTTT,CASSLEQGMNTEAFF
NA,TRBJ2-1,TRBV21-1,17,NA,TGTGCCAGCAGCGACGACCCCGGGACAGGGAATAACAATGAGCAGTTCTTC,CASSDDPGTGNNNEQFF
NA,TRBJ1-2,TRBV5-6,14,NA,TGTGCCAGCAGCTTGGGGTCGGCCGGGGGACGCTACACCTTC,CASSLGSAGGRYTF
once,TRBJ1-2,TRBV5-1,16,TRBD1,TGCGCCAGCAGCCCAGGACAGGCGAGACCTAACTATGGCTACACCTTC,CASSPGQARPNYGYTF
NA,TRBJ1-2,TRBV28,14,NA,TGTGCCAGCAGTTTGGAGTACGCCGACTATGGCTACACCTTC,CASSLEYADYGYTF
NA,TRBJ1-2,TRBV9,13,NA,TGTGCCAGCAGCGTAGCCAGGGACTATGGCTACACCTTC,CASSVARDYGYTF
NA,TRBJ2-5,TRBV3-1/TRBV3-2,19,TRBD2,TGTGCCAGCAGCCAAGATAAGACTAGCGGGGGGGCCGGCGGAGAGACCCAGTACTTC,CASSQDKTSGGAGGETQYF
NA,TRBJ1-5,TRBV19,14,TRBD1,TGTGCCAGTAGGGGAACAGGGGGAGGTCAGCCCCAGCATTTT,CASRGTGGGQPQHF
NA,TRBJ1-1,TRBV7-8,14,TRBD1,TGTGCCAGCAGCTTACCGACAGGGGGGACTGAAGCTTTCTTT,CASSLPTGGTEAFF
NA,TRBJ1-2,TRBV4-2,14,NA,TGTGCCAGCAGCCAAGACCACGTACCAGATGGCTACACCTTC,CASSQDHVPDGYTF
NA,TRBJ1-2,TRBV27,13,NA,TGTGCCAGCAGCCTCTCAGGGTACTATGGCTACACCTTC,CASSLSGYYGYTF
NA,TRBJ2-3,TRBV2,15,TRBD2,TGTGCCAGCAGTGCGATCAGCGGGGGGACAGATACGCAGTATTTT,CASSAISGGTDTQYF
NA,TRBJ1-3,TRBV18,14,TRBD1,TGTGCCAGCTCGACAGGGACCAACGTGGACACCATATATTTT,CASSTGTNVDTIYF
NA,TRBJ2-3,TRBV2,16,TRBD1,TGTGCCAGCAGCAACGGACAGGGATCGGTAACAGATACGCAGTATTTT,CASSNGQGSVTDTQYF
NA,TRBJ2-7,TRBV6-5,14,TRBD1,TGTGCCTCCAAGACAGGGACAGCGTCCCACGAGCAGTACTTC,CASKTGTASHEQYF
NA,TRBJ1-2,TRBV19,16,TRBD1,TGTGCCAGTAGCTCAGAAGGACAGGGGGAGCTTCGGGGCTACACCTTC,CASSSEGQGELRGYTF
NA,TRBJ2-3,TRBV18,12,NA,TGTGCCAGCTCAGCTCTCGCGGATACGCAGTATTTT,CASSALADTQYF